This T cell receptor beta chain was observed in a study of blood T cell repertoires in COVID-19. With V trimmed by 6 bases and J by 5 bases, 8 bases remained unmatched. Germline V gene data show CDR1 as MDHEN and CDR2 as SYDVKM. This CDR3 is built from 15 residues. Here immunoSEQ multiplex PCR was the method, and the copy in TCRdb shows in-frame clones only, minus some. The repertoire consists of about 120,000 clones, with 81% occurring once and the leading ten covering approximately 18%. This receptor was identified in a young man with COVID-19, enrolled during active disease. The sequencing sample was made of peripheral blood. The chain uses TRBV28 and TRBJ2-2; 8 nucleotides align to TRBD2. The CDR3, as DNA: TGTGCCAGCAGCTGGGGGGTAGCGGGAACCGGGGAGCTGTTTTTT. Its protein is CASSWGVAGTGELFF.